This TCR beta chain was retrieved from a study of blood T cell repertoires in COVID-19. Study summary: Spain, Italy and the United States supplied samples that represented acute and convalescent COVID-19. T cells, B-cell-depleted T cells, or PBMCs provided the cDNA or gDNA that served as material.

The CDR3 contains 13 residues. Trimming stripped 4 bases from V and 4 bases from J, with 11 bases between. Germline CDR1 and CDR2: SGHRS and YFSETQ. As handled by the study authors: Estimates of nucleated cell counts were drawn from the amplification of reference gene primers. The assay was immunoSEQ multiplex PCR, and TCRdb's table has in-frame clones only and misses some. V and J calls plus clone size are reproduced from that table; the DNA served to infer D and trimming. The table records 150,000 or so clones, roughly four fifths of them present only once. The count of this clone is one. The receptor was isolated from a human donor in a cohort sampled during active COVID-19. The sample was peripheral blood. The chain uses TRBV5-1 and TRBJ1-2; possible D gene TRBD1, 6 bases. The CDR3 sequence: CASSVQDSYGYTF. The CDR3 nucleotides read TGCGCCAGCAGCGTGCAGGACAGCTATGGCTACACCTTC.